Each of the 8 T cell receptor beta chains below was sequenced from the same sample in a study of control samples from healthy donors and cancer patients. Sequenced by immunoSEQ multiplex PCR; TCRdb stores in-frame clones only, minus some. Its table lists roughly 200,000 clones. Sequencing input: blood. The receptors shown here come from a woman in her 30s in good health.

V usage is TRBV19 and J usage is TRBJ1-2; 7 nucleotides align to TRBD1. Germline assignment: CDR1 LNHDA and CDR2 SQIVND (reference sequence). Trimming took 8 bases from V and 2 from J; bases not matched to a gene: 5. This CDR3 is built from 13 residues. Here the CDR3 reads CASRQGRNYGYTF. DNA for the CDR3: TGTGCCAGTCGACAGGGCCGGAACTATGGCTACACCTTC.

The gene calls are TRBV27 and TRBJ2-1; 9 bases line up with TRBD2. The CDR3 covers 14 residues. V lost 8 bases and J lost 5; bases outside the gene matches: 7. Germline V gene sequence: CDR1 MNHEY, CDR2 SMNVEV (reference sequence). CDR3 residues: CASRPSGVHNEQFF. In DNA form, the CDR3 reads TGTGCCAGCCGCCCTAGCGGGGTTCACAATGAGCAGTTCTTC.

The rearrangement joins TRBV25-1 to TRBJ1-1; D is undetermined. The CDR3 is 16 residues long. The V end was cut by 2 bases, the J end by 0 bases, with 13 bases between. Per the germline V gene, CDR1 is MGHDK and CDR2 is SYGVNS. CDR3 residues: CASSEGGNWVNTEAFF. The DNA of the CDR3 is TGTGCCAGCAGTGAAGGTGGAAATTGGGTGAACACTGAAGCTTTCTTT.

The CDR3 is CASSLFENQPQHF. CDR3 DNA: TGTGCCAGCAGCTTGTTCGAGAATCAGCCCCAGCATTTT. This chain joins TRBV5-8 and TRBJ1-5; D is ambiguous. CDR1 and CDR2 from the germline V gene are SGHTS and YDEGEE. CDR3 length: 13 amino acids. V shed 1 base and J shed 4 bases, with 6 bases lying between them.

The rearrangement uses TRBV5-4 and TRBJ1-6, with 7 bases lining up with TRBD1. J gave up 5 bases and V 7 bases, and 6 bases lay outside the gene matches. This CDR3 has 14 amino acids. Germline loops: CDR1 SGHNT, CDR2 YYREEE (reference sequence). CDR3 sequence: CASLRDSDNSPLHF. Here the CDR3 DNA reads TGTGCCAGCCTCCGGGACAGCGATAATTCACCCCTCCACTTT.

The chain carries TRBV27 and TRBJ2-3; 7 bases agree with TRBD1. The germline V gene encodes CDR1 MNHEY and CDR2 SMNVEV (reference sequence). Trimming cost V 3 bases and J 5 bases; bases outside gene matches: 2. The CDR3 loop spans 13 amino acids. CDR3: CASSLGQIDTQYF. For the CDR3, the DNA is TGTGCCAGCAGTTTGGGACAGATAGATACGCAGTATTTT.

V and J are TRBV7-2 and TRBJ1-6; D is uncertain. V gave up 4 bases and J gave up 9 bases, with 16 bases separating them. The CDR3 spans 15 residues. Germline CDR1 SGHTA, CDR2 FQGNSA. CDR3 in amino acids: CASSYRGPSASPLHF. Written as DNA, the CDR3 is TGTGCCAGCAGCTATCGCGGGCCTTCTGCTTCACCCCTCCACTTT.

The genes are TRBV3-1 (or the pseudogene TRBV3-2) and TRBJ1-1, with no clear D. V lost 1 base and J 2 bases, leaving 11 bases between the germline ends. This CDR3 has 15 amino acids. The germline gives CDR1 LGHDT, CDR2 YNNKEL (reference sequence). CDR3 sequence reads: CASSQGQLANTEAFF. CDR3 nucleotides: TGTGCCAGCAGCCAAGGGCAGTTGGCTAACACTGAAGCTTTCTTT.